In its sample, the clone carrying this T cell receptor (beta chain) was seen a few times. Its antigen is still unknown. Sequence at one end of the junction differs from germline and may be a read error. Germline V CDR1 and CDR2: SSHAT, FNYEAQ (reference sequence). This CDR3 is built from 15 residues. The authors ran a second PCR of about 7 to 11 cycles using a sample-barcoded 5' primer and a J-beta primer mix. TCRdb called the 5' RACE reads again in MiXCR, with one record for every CDR3 protein. Of about 800,000 distinct CDR3 sequences listed, 20% to 25% are singletons. The sample comes from a study of blood T cells in healthy people across ages. Study-level findings and limits: Diversity of TCR beta correlated strongly with naive T cell percentage.

The data were also submitted as part of a second study, on T cells of mothers and their children.

The rearrangement links TRBV7-7 to TRBJ2-5, with D perhaps TRBD1 (6 bases). Source material: blood. The TCR originated in a boy younger than 18 in good health. This CDR3 reads CASSKAGALQETQYF. In nucleotides, the CDR3 is TGTGCTAGCAGCAAGGCAGGGGCCCTCCAAGAGACCCAGTACTTC.